One sample yielded the 14 T cell receptor beta chains listed below, sequenced in a study of T-cell reconstitution after alpha-beta-depleted transplantation in children. The TCRbeta library incorporated unique molecular identifiers. One entry per CDR3 protein, called by TCRdb with MiXCR from the PCR reads. Of 330,000 or so distinct CDR3 sequences in the sample, around 10% were seen once. Sequences were derived from PBMCs from the stem cell graft donor, sampled from the stem cell graft. These TCRs come from a human donor who donated a stem cell graft to a child with acute lymphoblastic leukemia.

This clonotype was detected a few times. This rearrangement joins TRBV4-1 to TRBJ1-5; a possible D gene is TRBD1 (5 bases). This CDR3 region has 18 residues. Germline lookup yields CDR1 MGHRA and CDR2 YSYEKL. Between the trimmed V and J ends, which lost 2 bases and 3 bases, there was a span of 20 bases. DNA of the CDR3: TGCGCCAGCAGCCAATTCATCTTAGGTGGCAGGGTCAATCAGCCCCAGCATTTT. Its translation is CASSQFILGGRVNQPQHF.

This sequence joins TRBV25-1 and TRBJ2-5; D uncertain. Germline CDR1 is MGHDK and CDR2 is SYGVNS. The CDR3 sequence is 13 residues long. Trimming stripped 1 base from V and 0 bases from J, with 3 bases between. As DNA, the CDR3 is TGTGCCAGCAGTGAATGGTACCAAGAGACCCAGTACTTC. Amino acids: CASSEWYQETQYF. The variable domain in full, completed from reference TRBV25-1 and TRBJ2-5, reads EADIYQTPRYLVIGTGKKITLECSQTMGHDKMYWYQQDPGMELHLIHYSYGVNSTEKGDLSSESTVSRIRTEHFPLTLESARPSHTSQYLCASSEWYQETQYFGPGTRLLVL.

At least ten counts were recorded for this clonotype. The chain recombines TRBV6-2 or TRBV6-3 with TRBJ2-1, with TRBD2 identical over 9 bases. From germline, CDR1 is MNHEY and CDR2 SVGEGT. The V segment lost 1 base and the J segment 9 bases; nucleotides outside the gene matches: 4. The CDR3 extends over 14 amino acids. The CDR3 coding sequence is TGTGCCAGCAGTTACTATAGCGGGAGAGGTGAGCAGTTCTTC. This translates into CASSYYSGRGEQFF.

This clonotype has ten or more counts. This chain uses TRBV7-9 with TRBJ2-3; a possible D gene is TRBD2 (5 bases). The CDR3 consists of 15 residues. The ends were cut back, 4 bases at V and 4 bases at J, with 15 bases in the middle. CDR1 and CDR2 (germline): SEHNR, FQNEAQ (reference sequence). CDR3 residues: CASSSYGEKADTQYF. As DNA, the CDR3 is TGTGCCAGCAGCTCGTATGGGGAGAAAGCAGATACGCAGTATTTT.

This clonotype was counted only a few times. This chain uses TRBV28 with TRBJ2-1; no reliable D call. The V end was cut by 3 bases, the J end by 10 bases, with 10 bases between. The V gene's germline CDR1 is MDHEN and CDR2 SYDVKM. CDR3 length: 12 residues. The CDR3 reads CASSFRPDEQFF. CDR3 in DNA: TGTGCCAGCAGTTTCCGCCCAGACGAGCAGTTCTTC.

A few counts support this clonotype. The chain employs TRBV10-3 and TRBJ2-2, with D unclear. Germline CDR1 reads ENHRY; CDR2 reads SYGVKD. The CDR3 covers 16 residues. Trimming removed 2 bases at V and 3 bases at J, with 13 bases between. CDR3 in amino acids: CAISEHSARYTGELFF. CDR3 nucleotides: TGTGCCATCAGTGAGCACAGTGCCCGGTACACCGGGGAGCTGTTTTTT.

Ten or more counts support this clonotype. The chain has TRBV28 and TRBJ2-1; no clear D gene. Between the trimmed V and J ends, which lost 3 bases and 6 bases, there was a span of 12 bases. Germline V gene sequence: CDR1 MDHEN, CDR2 SYDVKM. This CDR3 contains 14 residues. CDR3 DNA: TGTGCCAGCAGTTTCTTGGAATACCTCAATGAGCAGTTCTTC. It encodes CASSFLEYLNEQFF.

The sample holds a few counts of this clonotype. This chain links TRBV5-1 with TRBJ2-1; 9 nucleotides agree with TRBD2. This CDR3 is 16 amino acids long. Germline CDR1 is SGHRS and CDR2 is YFSETQ. Germline trimming cut 3 bases from V and 8 bases from J; bases unmatched to any gene: 12. In nucleotides, the CDR3 is TGCGCCAGCAGCTCGCAACCGGGACTAGCAAACGATGAGCAGTTCTTC. As protein: CASSSQPGLANDEQFF.

This clonotype was counted ten times or more. This chain uses TRBV29-1 with TRBJ2-7; D gene uncertain. This CDR3 spans 13 amino acids. The V and J ends lost 0 bases and 7 bases respectively, with 13 bases between them. Germline V gene lookup returns CDR1 SQVTM and CDR2 ANQGSEA. CDR3 protein: CSVEDQNPKEQYF. In DNA form, the CDR3 reads TGCAGCGTTGAAGATCAAAATCCTAAAGAGCAGTACTTC.

This clonotype appeared a few times. J is TRBJ2-7 and V is TRBV2, with TRBD1 matching 8 bases. Germline CDR1 SNHLY, CDR2 FYNNEI. The CDR3 runs 15 residues. The trim removed 6 bases at V and 0 bases at J, leaving 7 bases unmatched. The CDR3 sequence is CASRSYRGNSYEQYF. The DNA of the CDR3 is TGTGCCAGCAGATCTTACAGGGGGAACTCCTACGAGCAGTACTTC.

The sample holds many counts of this clonotype. The rearrangement links TRBV27 to TRBJ2-3; D is undetermined. The CDR3 loop spans 13 amino acids. Trimming took 6 bases from V and 3 from J, leaving 10 bases between them. Per the germline V gene, CDR1 is MNHEY and CDR2 is SMNVEV (reference sequence). CDR3 sequence reads: CASSLLSTDTQYF. The CDR3 DNA reads TGTGCCAGCAGCTTACTCAGTACAGATACGCAGTATTTT.

This clonotype was counted only a few times. The chain couples TRBV6-5 to TRBJ1-2; TRBD1 aligns across 9 bases. The CDR3 loop spans 15 amino acids. The germline V gene has CDR1 MNHEY and CDR2 SVGAGI. The ends lost 0 bases at V and 8 bases at J; junction bases unmatched: 7. CDR3 region: CASSYSGTGFVGYTF. The CDR3 coding sequence is TGTGCCAGCAGTTACTCTGGGACAGGGTTTGTCGGCTACACCTTC.

J is TRBJ2-5 and V is TRBV5-1, with D hard to call. Germline V gene lookup returns CDR1 SGHRS and CDR2 YFSETQ. Trimming took 2 bases from V and 2 from J, leaving 7 bases between them. The CDR3 spans 13 residues. The CDR3 DNA is TGCGCCAGCAGCTTTACGATTCAAGAGACCCAGTACTTC. It specifies CASSFTIQETQYF.

The chain recombines TRBV7-8 with TRBJ2-7; 8 bases agree with TRBD2. CDR1 SGHVS and CDR2 FQNEAQ come from the germline V gene. J gave up 6 bases and V 5 bases, and 12 bases lay outside the gene matches. This CDR3 comprises 15 residues. The chain's CDR3 is CASSLDIGTSREQYF. DNA of the CDR3: TGTGCCAGCAGCCTAGATATCGGGACTAGTCGCGAGCAGTACTTC.